This passage covers 20 T cell receptor beta chains from one sample sequenced in a study of cytomegalovirus exposure and HLA in healthy donors. PCR was performed using 60 Vbeta and 13 Jbeta primers. Generated by immunoSEQ multiplex PCR, the TCRdb table keeps only in-frame clones and is missing some. Its listing shows around 45,000 clones. Sequenced material: PBMCs. All receptors come from a male donor in good health and CMV-seronegative.

The chain uses TRBV4-1 and TRBJ2-5, with 12 positions matching TRBD2. The length of the CDR3 is 14 residues. J gave up 5 bases and V 6 bases, and 4 bases lay outside the gene matches. CDR1 and CDR2 (germline): MGHRA, YSYEKL. The CDR3 region is CASSLAGGRETQYF. Written as DNA, the CDR3 is TGCGCCAGCAGTCTAGCGGGGGGGCGGGAGACCCAGTACTTC.

This chain uses TRBV9 with TRBJ1-2; D might be TRBD1 (5 bases). Germline loops: CDR1 SGDLS, CDR2 YYNGEE. Trimming removed 4 bases at V and 4 bases at J, with 14 bases between. This CDR3 spans 14 amino acids. This CDR3 reads CASSLTQGPYGYTF. CDR3 nucleotide sequence: TGTGCCAGCAGCCTGACCCAGGGTCCCTATGGCTACACCTTC. The variable domain in full, completed from reference TRBV9 and TRBJ1-2, reads DSGVTQTPKHLITATGQRVTLRCSPRSGDLSVYWYQQSLDQGLQFLIQYYNGEERAKGNILERFSAQQFPDLHSELNLSSLELGDSALYFCASSLTQGPYGYTFGSGTRLTVV.

The rearrangement joins TRBV5-1 to TRBJ1-1; D gene ambiguous. The CDR3 is made up of 14 amino acids. With 1 base removed from V and 0 bases from J, the gap between germline ends came to 7 bases. Germline CDR1 reads SGHRS; CDR2 reads YFSETQ. Here the CDR3 DNA reads TGCGCCAGCAGCTTGACGGGGTTGAACACTGAAGCTTTCTTT. As protein: CASSLTGLNTEAFF.

The chain combines TRBV25-1 with TRBJ1-4; D gene unclear. V was shortened by 1 base and J by 8 bases, with 5 bases between the two germline ends. The germline CDR1 and CDR2 sequences are MGHDK and SYGVNS. This CDR3 has 12 amino acids. The CDR3 protein is CASSESGEKLFF. In DNA form, the CDR3 reads TGTGCCAGCAGTGAATCGGGAGAAAAACTGTTTTTT.

This chain joins TRBV19 and TRBJ1-5, with 7 bases matching TRBD1. J was trimmed by 3 bases and V by 3 bases; bases with no gene match: 2. CDR3 size: 14 residues. The V gene's germline CDR1 is LNHDA and CDR2 SQIVND (reference sequence). The CDR3: CASSMGQSNQPQHF. CDR3 DNA sequence: TGTGCCAGTAGTATGGGACAGTCCAATCAGCCCCAGCATTTT.

The J gene is TRBJ1-2, the V gene TRBV5-4; TRBD1 matches at 7 bases. Unmatched junction bases numbered 7, after V lost 0 bases and J lost 5 bases. Germline V lookup: CDR1 SGHNT, CDR2 YYREEE (reference sequence). CDR3 length equals 15 residues. The CDR3 DNA reads TGTGCCAGCAGCTTGGAACTACAGGGGAGGTATGGCTACACCTTC. Its protein is CASSLELQGRYGYTF.

The chain couples TRBV4-2 to TRBJ2-7; 7 positions agree with TRBD1. CDR1 and CDR2 (germline): LGHNA, YNFKEQ. This CDR3 has 16 amino acids. The V segment lost 2 bases and the J segment 4 bases; nucleotides outside the gene matches: 11. CDR3 in DNA: TGTGCCAGCAGCCAACTGGGACAGACAGGGTGGTACGAGCAGTACTTC. The encoded protein is CASSQLGQTGWYEQYF.

V usage is TRBV29-1 and J usage is TRBJ2-1, with D possibly TRBD2 on 5 matching bases. The germline gives CDR1 SQVTM, CDR2 ANQGSEA. Trimming removed 7 bases from V and 0 bases from J, with 13 bases in between. The CDR3 is made up of 14 amino acids. The CDR3 DNA sequence: TGCAGCGGGAGTTTGGCGGGCTCCTACAATGAGCAGTTCTTC. Protein sequence: CSGSLAGSYNEQFF.

The V and J genes are TRBV29-1 and TRBJ1-2; TRBD1 matches 8 bases. The length of the CDR3 is 12 residues. Germline loops: CDR1 SQVTM, CDR2 ANQGSEA. The CDR3 region has the DNA TGCAGTTTTCGTACAGGGGGCTATGGCTACACCTTC. Its translation: CSFRTGGYGYTF.

The V gene is TRBV27, the J gene TRBJ2-1, with TRBD2 as a possible D gene (5 bases). The CDR3 extends over 12 amino acids. V lost 3 bases to trimming and J lost 8 bases, with 8 bases between them. Per the germline V gene, CDR1 is MNHEY and CDR2 is SMNVEV (reference sequence). The CDR3 sequence: CASSFLAHEQFF. In DNA, the CDR3 is TGTGCCAGCAGTTTTCTAGCACATGAGCAGTTCTTC.

The chain couples TRBV7-9 to TRBJ1-1, with 8 nucleotides matching TRBD1. The CDR3 extends over 14 amino acids. Germline V CDR1 and CDR2: SEHNR, FQNEAQ (reference sequence). J lost 5 bases, V lost 1 base, and 3 bases had no gene match. The CDR3 DNA sequence: TGTGCCAGCAGCTTAGAACAGGGGGGTACTGAAGCTTTCTTT. Protein product: CASSLEQGGTEAFF.

V gene TRBV7-9 combines with J gene TRBJ1-1; 8 nucleotides line up with TRBD1. V was clipped by 5 bases and J by 4 bases; unmatched bases: 3. CDR3 size: 13 residues. CDR1 SEHNR and CDR2 FQNEAQ come from the germline V gene (reference sequence). In DNA, the CDR3 is TGTGCCAGCAGCCTTACAGGGGGCACTGAAGCTTTCTTT. Protein: CASSLTGGTEAFF.

The chain recombines TRBV9 with TRBJ1-1; 8 bases align to TRBD1. V gave up 3 bases and J gave up 3 bases; unmatched junction bases: 7. Germline V CDR1 and CDR2: SGDLS, YYNGEE. The CDR3 extends over 15 amino acids. Written as DNA, the CDR3 is TGTGCCAGCAGCGCCAAGACAGGGGCTGACACTGAAGCTTTCTTT. It specifies CASSAKTGADTEAFF.

The J gene is TRBJ2-1, the V gene TRBV9; unclear D gene. The CDR3 runs to 12 residues. V lost 0 bases and J 5 bases, leaving 3 bases between the germline ends. Germline CDR1 and CDR2: SGDLS and YYNGEE. Here the CDR3 reads CASSVDNNEQFF. The CDR3 DNA sequence: TGTGCCAGCAGCGTAGACAACAATGAGCAGTTCTTC.

The chain is built from TRBV5-1 and TRBJ2-3; 7 bases align to TRBD1. V lost 4 bases, J lost 4 bases, and 12 bases stayed unmatched. CDR1 SGHRS and CDR2 YFSETQ come from the germline V gene. The CDR3 is 16 residues long. CDR3 sequence reads: CASSPRTRQGSDTQYF. The CDR3 nucleotides are TGCGCCAGCAGCCCCCGGACCAGACAGGGTTCAGATACGCAGTATTTT.

Written as DNA, the CDR3 is TGTGCCGGAGGGGGGGACAACGGAAACACCATATATTTT. It codes for CAGGGDNGNTIYF. The chain couples TRBV30 to TRBJ1-3; TRBD1 is a possible D gene (6 bases). The germline V gene encodes CDR1 GTSNPN and CDR2 SVGIG (reference sequence). The CDR3 loop spans 13 amino acids. Trimming left V 8 bases short and J 4 bases short, with 15 bases between.

The chain links TRBV6-5 to TRBJ1-4; possible D gene TRBD1, 6 bases. The germline V gene encodes CDR1 MNHEY and CDR2 SVGAGI. Trimming left V 0 bases short and J 8 bases short, with 16 bases between. The CDR3 is 16 residues long. CDR3 protein: CASSYSDARGGEKLFF. The CDR3 nucleotides read TGTGCCAGCAGTTACTCGGACGCCAGGGGCGGGGAAAAACTGTTTTTT.

V is TRBV6-5 and J is TRBJ1-2; no definite D call. Trimming took off 2 bases at V and 8 bases at J, with 18 bases between the two ends. Germline lookup yields CDR1 MNHEY and CDR2 SVGAGI. The CDR3 is 15 amino acids. CDR3 nucleotides: TGTGCCAGCAGTTACGACGGGAGTTCGGGAGGGGGCTACACCTTC. Translated: CASSYDGSSGGGYTF.

The CDR3: CASSYSGGALDYGYTF. DNA of the CDR3: TGTGCCAGCAGTTACTCCGGCGGGGCCTTGGACTATGGCTACACCTTC. The J gene is TRBJ1-2, the V gene TRBV6-6; maybe TRBD1 (5 bases). V was cut by 0 bases and J by 3 bases, with 14 bases left in between. Germline CDR1 and CDR2: MNHNY and SVGAGI (reference sequence). The CDR3 is 16 residues long.

The chain has TRBV11-3 and TRBJ1-4; 7 bases match TRBD1. V lost 5 bases and J lost 4; bases outside the gene matches: 7. The CDR3 spans 15 residues. Germline lookup yields CDR1 SGHNT and CDR2 YENEEA. The CDR3 region has the DNA TGTGCCAGCAGCGACGGGACAGCCTTTAATGAAAAACTGTTTTTT. This codes for CASSDGTAFNEKLFF.